The TCR beta chain described here comes from a study of T cell responses to AZD1222 COVID-19 vaccine. Measured with immunoSEQ multiplex PCR; TCRdb has only the in-frame clones, and not every one. Of about 110,000 clones listed, approximately 83% are singletons. This CDR3 has 15 residues. Germline CDR1 reads SGHTA; CDR2 reads FQGNSA. With V trimmed by 5 bases and J by 2 bases, 5 bases remained unmatched. This chain uses TRBV7-2 with TRBJ1-3, with 8 nucleotides matching TRBD1. The sequence was collected from an adult in good health. Sequences were derived from peripheral blood, sampled on day 0 of AZD1222 vaccination. The CDR3 protein is CASSPTGGTGNTIYF. CDR3 DNA: TGTGCCAGCAGCCCCACAGGGGGTACTGGAAACACCATATATTTT.